Sequencing of this T cell receptor (beta chain) was carried out in a study of shared clonotypes between healthy human individuals. Bulk PBMC genomic DNA spanned ten immunoSEQ deep plates. Only in-frame clones appear in the TCRdb table, and some are missing; sequencing was by immunoSEQ multiplex PCR. The table has 400,000 to 500,000 clones, approximately 80% seen once; the top ten hold 10% to 15%. CDR1 is MNHEY and CDR2 is SMNVEV in the germline V gene (reference sequence). V lost 3 bases, J lost 2 bases, and 9 bases lay in between. This CDR3 is built from 14 residues. Healthy adults negative for HIV, lacking recent acute infections or vaccinations, served as donors.

The TCR was taken from a middle-aged woman in good health. Some clones in this sample may be carry-over from other donors' samples. Material: PBMCs. The chain combines TRBV27 with TRBJ2-3; D is ambiguous. This CDR3 is CASSLDPYTDTQYF. The CDR3 DNA reads as TGTGCCAGCAGTTTGGACCCATACACAGATACGCAGTATTTT.